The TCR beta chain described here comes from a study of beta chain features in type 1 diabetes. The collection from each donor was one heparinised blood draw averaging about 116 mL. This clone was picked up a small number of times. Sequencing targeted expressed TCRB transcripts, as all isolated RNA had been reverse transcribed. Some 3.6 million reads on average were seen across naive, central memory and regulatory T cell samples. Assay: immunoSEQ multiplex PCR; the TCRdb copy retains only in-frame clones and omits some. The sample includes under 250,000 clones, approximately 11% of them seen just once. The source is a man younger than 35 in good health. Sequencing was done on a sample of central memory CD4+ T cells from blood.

CDR3 sequence reads: CASSVATRGDTQYF. The CDR3 DNA follows: TGTGCCAGCAGCGTAGCTACGCGGGGCGATACGCAGTATTTT. The chain links TRBV9 to TRBJ2-3; tentative D call: TRBD2 (6 bases). Germline CDR1 reads SGDLS; CDR2 reads YYNGEE. This CDR3 spans 14 amino acids. With 0 bases removed from V and 6 bases from J, the gap between germline ends came to 11 bases.